Following are 15 T cell receptor beta chains from one sample sequenced in a study of PD-L1 blockade in urothelial cancer. The method was immunoSEQ multiplex PCR; TCRdb's version includes in-frame clones alone and lacks a portion of them. The sample consists of tens of thousands of clones, 80% of them appearing once. Time point indicated: pretreatment peripheral blood. Sequenced here: PBMCs, sampled around atezolizumab (anti-PD-L1) treatment. Every receptor here comes from a man aged 60 to 69 with urothelial cancer.

The J gene is TRBJ2-7, the V gene TRBV10-3; TRBD1 is a possible D gene (5 bases). The ends were cut back, 5 bases at V and 6 bases at J, with 11 bases in the middle. The CDR3 contains 12 residues. The germline V gene encodes CDR1 ENHRY and CDR2 SYGVKD. CDR3 loop: CAISRGAVEQYF. CDR3 in DNA: TGTGCCATCAGTAGGGGCGCAGTCGAGCAGTACTTC.

The V gene is TRBV6-1, the J gene TRBJ1-2; the match to TRBD1 covers 10 bases. The length of the CDR3 is 14 residues. J gave up 4 bases and V 7 bases, and 6 bases lay outside the gene matches. CDR1 MNHNS and CDR2 SASEGT come from the germline V gene. The CDR3 DNA reads TGTGCCAGCAACCCAGGACAGGGGGGCTATGGCTACACCTTC. The encoded protein is CASNPGQGGYGYTF.

V usage is TRBV27 and J usage is TRBJ1-3, with D tentatively TRBD1 (5 bases). This CDR3 is 15 amino acids long. Germline V gene lookup returns CDR1 MNHEY and CDR2 SMNVEV (reference sequence). The V end was cut by 3 bases, the J end by 0 bases, with 9 bases between. The CDR3 nucleotides are TGTGCCAGCAGTTTCGTGGGGGGCTCTGGAAACACCATATATTTT. As protein: CASSFVGGSGNTIYF.

The chain joins TRBV29-1 to TRBJ2-3; D might be TRBD1 (5 bases). CDR3 length equals 13 residues. Germline CDR1 is SQVTM and CDR2 is ANQGSEA. The V end was cut by 2 bases, the J end by 9 bases, with 15 bases between. CDR3 sequence reads: CSVEFRVDSTQYF. In nucleotides, the CDR3 is TGCAGCGTTGAATTCAGGGTCGACTCCACGCAGTATTTT.

The rearrangement joins TRBV30 to TRBJ1-1; a possible D gene is TRBD1 (6 bases). Germline CDR1 reads GTSNPN; CDR2 reads SVGIG (reference sequence). Trimming pared 3 bases from V and 5 bases from J, leaving 13 bases between. The CDR3 spans 13 residues. CDR3 residues: CAWREGGWTEAFF. In DNA, the CDR3 is TGTGCCTGGAGGGAGGGGGGGTGGACTGAAGCTTTCTTT.

V gene TRBV5-1 combines with J gene TRBJ2-1; D perhaps matches TRBD2 (5 bases). The CDR3 length is 15 residues. Between the trimmed V and J ends, which lost 4 bases and 5 bases, there was a span of 16 bases. Per germline, CDR1 SGHRS and CDR2 YFSETQ. DNA for the CDR3: TGCGCCAGCAGCCACCTGGCGACCGGGGACAATGAGCAGTTCTTC. Its protein product is CASSHLATGDNEQFF.

The CDR3 coding sequence is TGTGCCAGCAGGCCACAGGGGGCGGGATATGGCTACACCTTC. This codes for CASRPQGAGYGYTF. The V gene is TRBV6-4, the J gene TRBJ1-2; 9 bases map to TRBD1. The V gene's germline CDR1 is MRHNA and CDR2 SNTAGT. This CDR3 region has 14 residues. The trim removed 6 bases at V and 5 bases at J, leaving 7 bases unmatched.

The rearrangement links TRBV10-2 to TRBJ2-3, with 7 bases aligning to TRBD2. This CDR3 is built from 14 residues. Germline-derived CDR1 and CDR2 are WSHSY and SAAADI. The V segment lost 7 bases and the J segment 2 bases; nucleotides outside the gene matches: 6. The CDR3: CASKTGTITDTQYF. CDR3 nucleotides: TGCGCCAGCAAAACCGGGACTATCACAGATACGCAGTATTTT.

The chain combines TRBV4-2 with TRBJ1-4; perhaps TRBD1 as D (5 bases). This CDR3 contains 14 residues. The germline V gene encodes CDR1 LGHNA and CDR2 YNFKEQ. V was pared by 1 base and J by 5 bases, with 8 bases between. This chain's CDR3 is CASSQAQGNEKLFF. Here the CDR3 DNA reads TGTGCCAGCAGCCAAGCGCAGGGAAATGAAAAACTGTTTTTT.

This clone occurred once. This chain uses TRBV28 with TRBJ1-4, with D tentatively TRBD1 (6 bases). This CDR3 comprises 17 residues. V lost 7 bases and J 4 bases, leaving 22 bases between the germline ends. CDR1 is MDHEN and CDR2 is SYDVKM in the germline V gene. Here the CDR3 reads CASKLGGGRGVNEKLFF. CDR3 sequence (DNA): TGTGCCAGCAAATTAGGCGGGGGCCGGGGAGTTAATGAAAAACTGTTTTTT. The full variable domain, with the rest looked up from reference TRBV28 and TRBJ1-4, is DVKVTQSSRYLVKRTGEKVFLECVQDMDHENMFWYRQDPGLGLRLIYFSYDVKMKEKGDIPEGYSVSREKKERFSLILESASTNQTSMYLCASKLGGGRGVNEKLFFGSGTQLSVL.

This clone was seen just once. This chain joins TRBV15 and TRBJ1-2; no reliable D call. The V gene lost 4 bases and the J gene lost 6 bases, with 12 bases spanning the gap. In germline, CDR1 is LNHNV, CDR2 YYDKDF (reference sequence). The CDR3 is 13 amino acids. The DNA for the CDR3 is TGTGCCACCAGCATGACGGTGGGAGATGGCTACACCTTC. The encoded protein is CATSMTVGDGYTF.

The J gene is TRBJ1-5, the V gene TRBV4-2; no firm D call. The CDR3 spans 16 residues. V shed 0 bases and J shed 9 bases, with 18 bases lying between them. Germline CDR1 and CDR2: LGHNA and YNFKEQ. Here the CDR3 DNA reads TGTGCCAGCAGCCAAGATTCTGCGACACCCTGGTCGCCCCAGCATTTT. Residues: CASSQDSATPWSPQHF.

The chain joins TRBV11-1 to TRBJ2-7; maybe TRBD2 (6 bases). The V end lost 5 bases, the J end lost 2 bases, and 16 bases lay between the germline ends. This CDR3 contains 15 residues. Germline V CDR1 and CDR2: SGHAT, FQDESV (reference sequence). This chain's CDR3 is CASSQNRGVPYEQYF. Written as DNA, the CDR3 is TGTGCCAGCAGCCAAAACCGCGGGGTTCCCTACGAGCAGTACTTC. The full variable domain, with the rest looked up from reference TRBV11-1 and TRBJ2-7, is EAEVAQSPRYKITEKSQAVAFWCDPISGHATLYWYRQILGQGPELLVQFQDESVVDDSQLPKDRFSAERLKGVDSTLKIQPAELGDSAMYLCASSQNRGVPYEQYFGPGTRLTVT.

This clone has only a few counts. The V gene is TRBV29-1, the J gene TRBJ2-3, with a weak D call TRBD2 (6 bases). V shed 3 bases and J shed 0 bases, with 10 bases lying between them. This CDR3 has 14 residues. The germline CDR1 and CDR2 sequences are SQVTM and ANQGSEA. The CDR3 nucleotides read TGCAGCGTTGATCGTAGCGGCAGCACAGATACGCAGTATTTT. This translates into CSVDRSGSTDTQYF.

The J gene is TRBJ2-2, the V gene TRBV28; TRBD2 matches 9 bases. Trimming cost V 2 bases and J 3 bases; bases outside gene matches: 4. Germline CDR1 reads MDHEN; CDR2 reads SYDVKM. The CDR3 has 16 amino acids. CDR3 residues: CASSLPGLAYTGELFF. The CDR3 DNA reads as TGTGCCAGCAGTTTACCGGGACTAGCTTACACCGGGGAGCTGTTTTTT.